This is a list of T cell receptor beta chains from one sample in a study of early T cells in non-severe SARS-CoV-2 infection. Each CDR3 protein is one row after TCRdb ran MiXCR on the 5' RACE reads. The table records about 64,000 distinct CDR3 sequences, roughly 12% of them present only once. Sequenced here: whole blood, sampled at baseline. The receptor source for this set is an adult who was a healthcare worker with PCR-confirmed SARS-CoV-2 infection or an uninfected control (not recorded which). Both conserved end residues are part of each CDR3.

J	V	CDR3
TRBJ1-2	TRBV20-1	CSARVRGGASNYGYTF
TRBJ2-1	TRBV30	CAWGLPGASEQFF
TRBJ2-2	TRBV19	CATPVGGVPRGELFF
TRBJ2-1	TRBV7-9	CASSSFSYNEQFF
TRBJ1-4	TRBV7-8	CASSFYGTGMDATNEKLFF
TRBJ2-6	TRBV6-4	CASSESSRANVLTF
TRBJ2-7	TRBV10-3	CAISESGQVSYEQYF
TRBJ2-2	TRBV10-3	CAISGTSGVANTGELFF
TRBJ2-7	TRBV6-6	CASSYSDRGAEQYF
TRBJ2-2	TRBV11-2	CASQGQGTDTGELFF
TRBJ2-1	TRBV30	CAWSVLSLEQFF
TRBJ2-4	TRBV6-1	CASSDARDSKNTQYF
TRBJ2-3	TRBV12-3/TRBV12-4	CASSSSPGSTDTQYF
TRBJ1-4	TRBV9	CASSAGILSQEKLFF
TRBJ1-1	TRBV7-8	CASSLQTNTEAFF
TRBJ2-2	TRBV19	CASSSGLNTGELFF
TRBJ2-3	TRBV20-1	CSAPLGGDTQYF
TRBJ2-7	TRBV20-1	CSARDDSSYEQYF
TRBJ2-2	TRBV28	CASRGTAITGELFF
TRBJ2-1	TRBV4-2	CASSQGLAGINEQFF
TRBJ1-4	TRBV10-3	CAISEKAGTNEKLFF
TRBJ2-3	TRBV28	CASSFWVGGHGDTQYF